This T cell receptor beta chain was identified in a study of Tregs in tolerant kidney transplant recipients. Study results and caveats: Donor-specific Treg expansion exceeded global Treg expansion in tolerant patients, suggesting antigen drive. The small number of patients limits these findings pending further validation. The most relevant donor-specific Treg TCRbeta repertoire apparently came from expansion with activated donor B cells. No direct test of biological reproducibility was done here.

The CDR3 loop spans 13 amino acids. V shed 1 base and J 9 bases; nucleotides not matched to a gene: 5. In germline, CDR1 is SGHNT, CDR2 YENEEA. A remark on this clone: Its specificity is not known.

Data came from immunoSEQ multiplex PCR; TCRdb stores just in-frame clones and leaves some out. The sample has about 110,000 clones, almost 90% seen once. The V call is TRBV11-3, the J call TRBJ2-7; 8 bases are a match to TRBD1. This specimen consisted of CD4+ T cells from blood, obtained before the transplant. The TCR was taken from a human donor who received a combined kidney and bone marrow transplant. The CDR3 DNA reads as TGTGCCAGCAGCTTAGGCAGGGGGCAAGTGCAGTACTTC. Its protein is CASSLGRGQVQYF.